This TCR beta chain was sequenced during a study of T cells after yellow fever vaccination. Study results and limitations: Contaminants from the bulk population, in the form of abundant clonotypes, could be found in FACS-sorted repertoires. Reappearance after the booster was seen for most primary-vaccination clones, at roughly 96% CD4 and 70% to 90% CD8. The secondary response was weaker, and its peak arrived faster, on day 5 versus 15.

Concerning this clonotype: What it binds is unknown.

Production of TCR cDNA was by 5'RACE template switching, which also added a universal primer site and UMIs. Via MiXCR, TCRdb re-called the 5' RACE reads, giving one row per CDR3 protein. The sample carries roughly 79,000 distinct CDR3 sequences, around 7.7% recorded once. The CDR3 consists of 16 residues. V was pared by 10 bases and J by 2 bases, with 16 bases of the junction left unmatched. The sample was CD8+ T cells sorted from PBMCs, taken 10 to 11 days after the first yellow fever vaccination. This rearrangement joins TRBV12-3 or TRBV12-4 to TRBJ1-2, with 7 bases lining up with TRBD1. The sequence was obtained from a young man who received the YFV17D yellow fever vaccine. CDR3 nucleotide sequence: TGTGCCAACGAGAAACCCTCCGGACAGGACAACTATGGCTACACCTTC. Protein: CANEKPSGQDNYGYTF.